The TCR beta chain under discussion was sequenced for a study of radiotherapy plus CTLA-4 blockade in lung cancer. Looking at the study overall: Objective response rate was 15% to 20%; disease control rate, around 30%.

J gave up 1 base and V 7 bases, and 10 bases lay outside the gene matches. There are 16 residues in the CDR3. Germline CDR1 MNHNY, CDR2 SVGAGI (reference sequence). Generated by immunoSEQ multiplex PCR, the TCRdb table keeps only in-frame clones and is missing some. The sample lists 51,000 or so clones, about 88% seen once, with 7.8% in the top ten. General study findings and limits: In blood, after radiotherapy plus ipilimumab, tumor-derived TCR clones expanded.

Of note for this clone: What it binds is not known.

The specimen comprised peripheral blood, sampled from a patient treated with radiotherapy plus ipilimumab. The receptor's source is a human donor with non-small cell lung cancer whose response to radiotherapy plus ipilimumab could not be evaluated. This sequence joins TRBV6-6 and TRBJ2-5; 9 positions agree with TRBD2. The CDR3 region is CASTQLAGGIQETQYF. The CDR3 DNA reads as TGTGCCAGCACTCAGTTGGCGGGAGGGATCCAAGAGACCCAGTACTTC.